The 5 T cell receptor beta chains presented below share a single source sample, sequenced in a study of long-term antiretroviral therapy in people with HIV. Runs used v3.0 of the immunoSEQ assay and were done at survey level. Profiling relied on immunoSEQ multiplex PCR, and the TCRdb table lists in-frame clones only, not all of them. The sample holds 30,000 to 40,000 clones, approximately 72% seen once. Sequencing was performed on unsorted PBMCs, taken 3 years after starting antiretroviral therapy. These receptors were taken from a man aged 50 or older with HIV.

This chain uses TRBV19 with TRBJ2-5, with 7 bases aligning to TRBD1. The CDR3 consists of 16 residues. V was clipped by 2 bases and J by 3 bases; unmatched bases: 9. Germline CDR1 is LNHDA and CDR2 is SQIVND (reference sequence). Written as DNA, the CDR3 is TGTGCCAGTAGTATAAGAACAGGGGCGGTTAAAGAGACCCAGTACTTC. Its translation is CASSIRTGAVKETQYF.

V is TRBV6-1 and J is TRBJ2-4; D is undetermined. The CDR3 runs to 19 residues. The V gene's germline CDR1 is MNHNS and CDR2 SASEGT. Deletions cut 0 bases from V and 0 bases from J, with 18 bases between. CDR3: CASSEALGQTSLAKNIQYF. CDR3 nucleotide sequence: TGTGCCAGCAGTGAAGCCCTCGGGCAGACATCCCTAGCCAAAAACATTCAGTACTTC.

The V gene is TRBV28, the J gene TRBJ2-7, with 7 positions matching TRBD1. Germline V gives CDR1 MDHEN, CDR2 SYDVKM. V shed 7 bases and J 3 bases; nucleotides not matched to a gene: 12. There are 15 residues in the CDR3. Here the CDR3 DNA reads TGTGCCAGCACTCCCCTCCACCGGGACAGCTACGAGCAGTACTTC. It codes for CASTPLHRDSYEQYF.

This clone turned up a few times. The V and J genes are TRBV2 and TRBJ2-2; TRBD2 matches 13 bases. V lost 10 bases, J lost 5 bases, and 7 bases stayed unmatched. Germline V gene lookup returns CDR1 SNHLY and CDR2 FYNNEI. This CDR3 contains 15 residues. CDR3 residues: CATQGLAGMTGELFF. CDR3 nucleotide sequence: TGTGCCACCCAGGGACTAGCGGGAATGACCGGGGAGCTGTTTTTT.

The J gene is TRBJ2-1, the V gene TRBV18; D possibly corresponds to TRBD1 (6 bases). There are 13 residues in the CDR3. V was clipped by 6 bases and J by 3 bases, with 9 bases between them. Germline assignment: CDR1 KGHSH and CDR2 LQKENI. CDR3: CASSQDSYNEQFF. CDR3 DNA sequence: TGTGCCAGCTCGCAGGACAGCTACAATGAGCAGTTCTTC.